This TCR beta chain was identified in a study of T cell repertoires in cytomegalovirus infection. TCRdb itself ran the reads through MiXCR, one entry per CDR3 protein. The profile shows around 550,000 distinct CDR3 sequences, more than 20% of them singletons. This CDR3 has 15 amino acids. The V end lost 0 bases, the J end lost 5 bases, and 10 bases lay between the germline ends. Germline V gene data show CDR1 as MNHEY and CDR2 as SMNVEV (reference sequence). This rearrangement joins TRBV27 to TRBJ2-2, with D possibly being TRBD2 (6 bases). Sequenced: PBMCs. This clonotype was obtained from a human donor in good health (CMV status not recorded). Some clones in this sample may be carry-over from other donors' samples. The CDR3 spells CASSLSGTLTGELFF. The CDR3 DNA sequence: TGTGCCAGCAGTTTATCCGGGACTCTAACCGGGGAGCTGTTTTTT.